A selection of T cell receptor beta chains follows, all from one sample in a study of T-cell reconstitution after alpha-beta-depleted transplantation in children. TCRdb independently ran MiXCR on the PCR reads; one entry per CDR3 protein. The sample lists approximately 220,000 distinct CDR3 sequences; approximately 15% were seen once. The source material was PBMCs, mostly from graft donor cells, sampled 360 days after TCRalphabeta/CD19-depleted stem cell transplant. The source is a male patient aged 2-9 years who had a stem cell transplant for acute lymphoblastic leukemia, so the T cells may come from the graft donor. Each CDR3 is given with its conserved first and last residue. The D gene is left open where the match is weak. Clone size is given for some rows only: seen once, a few or many times, or a class if the clone is expanded.

size	V	D	J	DNA	CDR3
few	TRBV30	.	TRBJ2-6	TGTGCCTGGAGTCAACACTCTGGGGCCAACGTCCTGACTTTC	CAWSQHSGANVLTF
few	TRBV12-3/TRBV12-4	.	TRBJ1-5	TGTGCCAGCACCCAGGGGTCGTCGGGCAATCAGCCCCAGCATTTT	CASTQGSSGNQPQHF
.	TRBV29-1	TRBD1	TRBJ1-2	TGCAGCGTCGAACATAGACAGGGTTCGGGCGGCTACACCTTC	CSVEHRQGSGGYTF
.	TRBV30	.	TRBJ1-1	TGTGCCTGGAGTCACAGGGCCGGCACTGAAGCTTTCTTT	CAWSHRAGTEAFF
few	TRBV2	.	TRBJ2-7	TGTGCCAGCTCAAGGGGCGGATTAGTAACCTACGAGCAGTACTTC	CASSRGGLVTYEQYF
few	TRBV6-5	.	TRBJ2-1	TGTGCCAGCAACCGGGGTGGGTATGAGCAGTTCTTC	CASNRGGYEQFF
few	TRBV15	TRBD1	TRBJ1-1	TGTGCCACCAGCAGAGGGCGACAGGGATTGAACACTGAAGCTTTCTTT	CATSRGRQGLNTEAFF
.	TRBV5-1	.	TRBJ1-1	TGCGCCAGCAGCGGGGGGGCGGGGATGAACACTGAAGCTTTCTTT	CASSGGAGMNTEAFF
.	TRBV5-1	TRBD1	TRBJ2-7	TGCGCCAGCAGCTTGGAGGGACAGGGATTGAGAGAGCAGTACTTC	CASSLEGQGLREQYF
few	TRBV7-2	.	TRBJ2-5	TGTGCCAGCAGCTCGCTAGGTCAAGAGACCCAGTACTTC	CASSSLGQETQYF
many	TRBV20-1	TRBD2	TRBJ2-2	TGCAGTGCTCGAGCGGGAGGTGCCGGGGAGCTGTTTTTT	CSARAGGAGELFF
.	TRBV4-2	TRBD1	TRBJ1-1	TGTGCCAGCAGCCGAGGGGACAGGGGGTTGAGCACTGAAGCTTTCTTT	CASSRGDRGLSTEAFF
many	TRBV27	.	TRBJ2-7	TGTGCCAGCAGTTTATCCGGCTCCTACGAGCAGTACTTC	CASSLSGSYEQYF
few	TRBV20-1	TRBD1	TRBJ2-7	TGCAGTGCTGTACACAGGGGGCTTGACTACGAGCAGTACTTC	CSAVHRGLDYEQYF
few	TRBV10-3	TRBD2	TRBJ2-3	TGTGCCATCAGTGACTCAGCGGGAACAGATACGCAGTATTTT	CAISDSAGTDTQYF
.	TRBV9	.	TRBJ2-2	TGTGCCAGCAGCGTAGCCTCCACCGGGGAGCTGTTTTTT	CASSVASTGELFF